The 5 T cell receptor beta chains below were found in one sample sequenced in a study of T cells after yellow fever vaccination. TCRdb redid the calling of the 5' RACE reads with MiXCR, one entry per CDR3 protein. The table has under 250,000 distinct CDR3 sequences, roughly 3% seen once; the top ten hold about 3%. Here the sequenced sample was CD4+ T cells sorted from PBMCs, taken 10 days after the yellow fever booster vaccination. The receptors were gathered from a man between 18 and 29 years old who received the YFV17D yellow fever vaccine.

This clonotype was counted at least ten times. CDR3 residues: CASSLNPNQETQYF. As DNA, the CDR3 is TGTGCCAGCAGCTTAAATCCAAACCAAGAGACCCAGTACTTC. The chain couples TRBV7-3 to TRBJ2-5, with no clear D. This CDR3 has 14 amino acids. V lost 1 base, J lost 0 bases, and 6 bases lay in between. Germline loops: CDR1 SGHTA, CDR2 FQGTGA.

This clonotype was recorded at least ten times. The chain is built from TRBV10-3 and TRBJ2-1; D may be TRBD1 (6 bases). The V end was cut by 5 bases, the J end by 10 bases, with 15 bases between. Germline V gene lookup returns CDR1 ENHRY and CDR2 SYGVKD. This CDR3 region has 13 residues. CDR3 sequence: CAISRQEFQEQFF. DNA of the CDR3: TGTGCCATCAGTCGACAGGAATTCCAAGAGCAGTTCTTC.

V is TRBV12-5 and J is TRBJ1-1, with a tentative D call TRBD1 (6 bases). Trimming took 6 bases from V and 1 from J, leaving 9 bases between them. This CDR3 has 13 residues. Germline V CDR1 and CDR2: LGHNT, FRNRAP. CDR3 DNA sequence: TGTGCTAGTGGCCCAGGGGCGAACACTGAAGCTTTCTTT. Translating gives CASGPGANTEAFF.

This clonotype was observed a handful of times. The V and J genes are TRBV7-2 and TRBJ1-1; the D gene is possibly TRBD1 (5 bases). Germline CDR1 and CDR2: SGHTA and FQGNSA. This CDR3 is built from 15 residues. Trimming left V 2 bases short and J 4 bases short, with 14 bases between. The CDR3 loop is CASSLRGAGGTEAFF. DNA of the CDR3: TGTGCCAGCAGCTTAAGAGGGGCGGGGGGCACTGAAGCTTTCTTT.

This clonotype has at least ten counts. J is TRBJ2-3 and V is TRBV12-3 or TRBV12-4; D is uncertain. The V and J ends lost 1 base and 7 bases respectively, with 9 bases between them. The CDR3 consists of 13 residues. CDR3 in amino acids: CASSLDSQNTQYF. CDR3 DNA: TGTGCCAGCAGTTTAGACAGCCAGAATACGCAGTATTTT.